Given below is one T cell receptor (beta chain) in context. The data originate from a study of ipilimumab plus nivolumab after autologous stem cell transplantation. TCRdb keeps only in-frame clones here, not all; method: immunoSEQ multiplex PCR. The sample has about 43,000 clones, nearly 90% seen once; the top ten hold approximately 0.88%. V lost 9 bases and J lost 0, with 11 bases in between. This CDR3 is built from 13 residues. In germline, CDR1 is MNHNS, CDR2 SASEGT. This TCR was recovered from a male donor with multiple myeloma. Sample: PBMCs, taken in a trial of ipilimumab plus nivolumab as post-transplant consolidation. The chain carries TRBV6-1 and TRBJ1-1; D not certain. Here the CDR3 DNA reads TGTGCCAGTTCCCCGGGTCTGAACACTGAAGCTTTCTTT. It specifies CASSPGLNTEAFF.